Listed below are T cell receptor beta chains from one sample, sequenced in a study of T cells in Graves' hyperthyroidism and ophthalmopathy. TCRdb re-analysed the multiplex PCR reads in MiXCR, keeping a single row per CDR3 protein. The sample lists roughly 110,000 distinct CDR3 sequences, 16% occurring once. Sequenced sample: blood. Receptor source: a woman aged 45-59 years with Graves' hyperthyroidism. The CDR3 runs from the conserved cysteine through the conserved F or W. The D gene is left open where the match is weak. Part of the rows lack a size; the others show once, few, many or a class for expanded clones.

d_call j_call v_call clone_size cdr3_aa cdr3_nt
. TRBJ2-2 TRBV20-1 many CSAPSPGHNTGELFF TGCAGTGCTCCTTCCCCGGGACACAACACCGGGGAGCTGTTTTTT
. TRBJ2-7 TRBV12-3/TRBV12-4 many CASSWDITYEQYF TGTGCCAGCAGTTGGGACATCACCTACGAGCAGTACTTC
TRBD2 TRBJ2-1 TRBV7-8 many CASSFFRGVAGNEQFF TGTGCCAGCAGCTTTTTTCGGGGGGTAGCGGGAAATGAGCAGTTCTTC
TRBD2 TRBJ2-3 TRBV11-2 many CASSPRLAGGPDTQYF TGTGCCAGCAGCCCCCGACTAGCGGGAGGACCCGATACGCAGTATTTT
. TRBJ1-1 TRBV6-6 many CASSYTGNTEAFF TGTGCCAGCAGTTACACAGGGAACACTGAAGCTTTCTTT
. TRBJ1-4 TRBV19 few CATKTATNEKLFF TGTGCCACCAAGACGGCGACTAATGAAAAACTGTTTTTT
. TRBJ2-1 TRBV3-1 many CASSQPGSSYNEQFF TGTGCCAGCAGCCAACCCGGGAGCTCCTACAATGAGCAGTTCTTC
TRBD2 TRBJ2-1 TRBV11-2 . CASSRLAGGHEQFF TGTGCCAGCAGCCGACTAGCGGGAGGGCATGAGCAGTTCTTC
. TRBJ2-3 TRBV19 . CASSTTPRISVVDTQYF TGTGCCAGTAGTACCACCCCGAGAATTTCGGTAGTGGATACGCAGTATTTT
. TRBJ1-1 TRBV19 many CASSLVREGTEAFF TGTGCCAGTTCCCTAGTAAGGGAGGGCACTGAAGCTTTCTTT
. TRBJ1-5 TRBV2 many CASSEMGIGNQPQHF TGTGCCAGCAGTGAAATGGGGATAGGCAATCAGCCCCAGCATTTT
TRBD2 TRBJ2-1 TRBV3-1 many CASSQPTSRPYNEQFF TGTGCCAGCAGCCAGCCGACTAGCCGGCCATACAATGAGCAGTTCTTC
TRBD2 TRBJ2-1 TRBV29-1 many CSVEPGLAGGTGQFF TGCAGCGTTGAACCAGGACTAGCGGGAGGTACGGGGCAGTTCTTC
TRBD2 TRBJ2-5 TRBV11-2 many CASSLELAGEETQYF TGTGCCAGCAGCTTAGAACTAGCGGGAGAGGAGACCCAGTACTTC
TRBD1 TRBJ2-5 TRBV13 many CASSFSDREETQYF TGTGCCAGCAGCTTCTCCGACAGGGAAGAGACCCAGTACTTC
TRBD2 TRBJ2-3 TRBV29-1 many CSVRGRTITDTQYF TGCAGCGTCCGCGGGAGGACAATCACAGATACGCAGTATTTT
. TRBJ2-2 TRBV7-9 many CASSLDGTRSGELFF TGTGCCAGCAGCTTAGATGGGACGCGATCCGGGGAGCTGTTTTTT
. TRBJ2-7 TRBV7-2 . CASNLRGRDEQYF TGTGCCAGCAACCTAAGGGGTCGGGACGAGCAGTACTTC
. TRBJ1-5 TRBV12-3/TRBV12-4 many CASSFSSASNQPQHF TGTGCCAGCAGTTTTAGCTCCGCTAGCAATCAGCCCCAGCATTTT
. TRBJ2-1 TRBV12-3/TRBV12-4 many CASSADRYNEQFF TGTGCCAGCAGTGCCGACAGATACAATGAGCAGTTCTTC
. TRBJ1-4 TRBV11-1 many CASSSQDAENEKLFF TGTGCCAGCAGCTCACAGGATGCGGAGAATGAAAAACTGTTTTTT
. TRBJ2-3 TRBV7-9 many CASSFSDTSTDTQYF TGTGCCAGCAGCTTTAGCGATACTAGCACAGATACGCAGTATTTT
. TRBJ1-3 TRBV30 many CAWSPGLISSGNTIYF TGTGCCTGGAGCCCGGGACTCATCAGCTCTGGAAACACCATATATTTT
TRBD1 TRBJ2-1 TRBV28 many CASNFAGQGGNEQFF TGTGCCAGCAATTTCGCGGGACAGGGCGGCAATGAGCAGTTCTTC
. TRBJ2-3 TRBV7-2 many CAAGDSRSTSTDTQYF TGTGCCGCGGGGGACAGTCGTTCGACTAGCACAGATACGCAGTATTTT
TRBD1 TRBJ1-2 TRBV20-1 . CSARGDSTGGINYGYTF TGCAGTGCTAGGGGGGACTCGACAGGGGGGATTAACTATGGCTACACCTTC
. TRBJ1-1 TRBV11-2 . CASSLRRAVDTEAFF TGTGCCAGCAGCTTAAGGAGGGCGGTGGACACTGAAGCTTTCTTT
TRBD2 TRBJ2-1 TRBV12-3/TRBV12-4 many CASSLMGLAMQFF TGTGCCAGCAGTTTAATGGGACTAGCTATGCAGTTCTTC